These 6 T cell receptor beta chains came from one sample sequenced in a study of T-cell reconstitution after alpha-beta-depleted transplantation in children. A library of TCRbeta sequences, prepared with unique molecular identifiers, was generated. TCRdb reprocessed the PCR reads via MiXCR and lists one record per CDR3 protein. This table has 95,000 to 120,000 distinct CDR3 sequences, almost 6.5% appearing once. Sequencing used PBMCs, mostly from graft donor cells, obtained 360 days after TCRalphabeta/CD19-depleted stem cell transplant. The receptors were gathered from a male patient between 2 and 9 years old who had a stem cell transplant for acute lymphoblastic leukemia, so the T cells may come from the graft donor.

The table lists this clonotype with many counts. This rearrangement joins TRBV15 to TRBJ2-1; maybe TRBD2 (6 bases). V dropped 0 bases and J dropped 6 bases, with 12 bases sitting between them. The CDR3 length is 15 residues. Looked up from germline, CDR1 is LNHNV and CDR2 is YYDKDF (reference sequence). The CDR3 region is CATSRDLALSNEQFF. CDR3 nucleotides: TGTGCCACCAGCAGAGATCTAGCGCTATCCAATGAGCAGTTCTTC.

This clonotype was counted many times. The rearrangement joins TRBV25-1 to TRBJ1-5, with 7 bases matching TRBD1. Trimming took 3 bases from V and 5 from J; bases not matched to a gene: 4. In germline, CDR1 is MGHDK, CDR2 SYGVNS. This CDR3 has 14 amino acids. DNA of the CDR3: TGTGCCAGCAGTGAGACAGGGTTGCATCAGCCCCAGCATTTT. Translation gives CASSETGLHQPQHF.

This clonotype was seen only a few times. This sequence joins TRBV4-1 and TRBJ1-1; the D is unclear. The CDR3 sequence is 16 residues long. Germline CDR1 MGHRA, CDR2 YSYEKL. V lost 0 bases to trimming and J lost 0 bases, with 11 bases between them. The CDR3 here is CASSQDPAGMNTEAFF. In nucleotides, the CDR3 is TGCGCCAGCAGCCAAGATCCCGCCGGGATGAACACTGAAGCTTTCTTT.

This clonotype was picked up many times. The CDR3 is CASSLGGRTEAFF. CDR3 coding DNA: TGCGCCAGCAGCTTGGGGGGAAGGACTGAAGCTTTCTTT. This chain uses TRBV5-1 with TRBJ1-1; unclear D gene. The V and J ends lost 0 bases and 5 bases respectively, with 8 bases between them. CDR1 is SGHRS and CDR2 is YFSETQ in the germline V gene. CDR3 length: 13 amino acids.

This clonotype appeared many times. The genes are TRBV10-3 and TRBJ2-7; a possible D gene is TRBD1 (6 bases). CDR1 is ENHRY and CDR2 is SYGVKD in the germline V gene. This CDR3 has 15 residues. Trimming took 6 bases from V and 3 from J, leaving 18 bases between them. The CDR3 is CAIRTGVGRYYEQYF. CDR3 nucleotide sequence: TGTGCCATCAGGACAGGAGTCGGAAGGTACTACGAGCAGTACTTC.

The genes are TRBV4-3 and TRBJ2-5; D is perhaps TRBD1 (5 bases). The CDR3 consists of 17 residues. Trimming left V 2 bases short and J 5 bases short, with 21 bases between. The germline CDR1 and CDR2 sequences are LGHNA and YSLEER. CDR3 sequence: CASSQWGLRGRAETQYF. The CDR3 DNA reads TGCGCCAGCAGCCAATGGGGCCTTAGGGGTCGTGCGGAGACCCAGTACTTC.